This T cell receptor (beta chain) was recovered during a study of blood T cell repertoires in COVID-19. Study in general: The cDNA or gDNA used as material had been derived from T cells, B-cell-depleted T cells, or PBMCs.

Losses at the gene ends were 7 bases for V and 5 bases for J; bases not matched to a gene: 9. Germline V CDR1 and CDR2: MDHEN, SYDVKM. This CDR3 spans 14 amino acids. Clones were read by immunoSEQ multiplex PCR, and TCRdb kept only the in-frame ones, dropping some. The table records roughly 290,000 clones, about 87% of them present only once. This TCR was recovered from a woman aged 50 to 60 who had recovered from COVID-19. The sequencing input was peripheral blood. The chain employs TRBV28 and TRBJ1-2; 8 nucleotides line up with TRBD1. The CDR3 is CASNPPGGAYGYTF. As DNA, the CDR3 is TGTGCCAGCAATCCGCCAGGGGGCGCTTATGGCTACACCTTC.